The TCR beta chain described here comes from a study of T cells in Graves' hyperthyroidism and ophthalmopathy. This clonotype was detected a few times. Its target is not known. V was shortened by 3 bases and J by 7 bases, with 8 bases between the two germline ends. Germline assignment: CDR1 SGDLS and CDR2 YYNGEE. This CDR3 has 12 residues. Study observations and caveats: Ophthalmopathy cases were set apart from stable hyperthyroidism by a 13 V-J model. Most expanded thyroid clonotypes above 0.001 recurred in blood.

Amplification yielded TCR beta CDR3 regions, with RNA transcripts as the source. HTBI primers drove first-round RT-PCR of the TCR CDR3. One entry per CDR3 protein, called by TCRdb with MiXCR from the multiplex PCR reads. This table has over 350,000 distinct CDR3 sequences, approximately 17% appearing once. Fresh 10 ml peripheral blood yielded PBMCs. The chain joins TRBV9 to TRBJ2-1; TRBD1 or TRBD2 may be the D gene (5 bases each). The TCR was taken from a man aged 18 to 29 with Graves' ophthalmopathy. The specimen was blood. This chain's CDR3 is CASSGGMNEQFF. CDR3 DNA sequence: TGTGCCAGCAGCGGGGGGATGAATGAGCAGTTCTTC. The whole variable domain, filled in from reference TRBV9 and TRBJ2-1, reads DSGVTQTPKHLITATGQRVTLRCSPRSGDLSVYWYQQSLDQGLQFLIQYYNGEERAKGNILERFSAQQFPDLHSELNLSSLELGDSALYFCASSGGMNEQFFGPGTRLTVL.